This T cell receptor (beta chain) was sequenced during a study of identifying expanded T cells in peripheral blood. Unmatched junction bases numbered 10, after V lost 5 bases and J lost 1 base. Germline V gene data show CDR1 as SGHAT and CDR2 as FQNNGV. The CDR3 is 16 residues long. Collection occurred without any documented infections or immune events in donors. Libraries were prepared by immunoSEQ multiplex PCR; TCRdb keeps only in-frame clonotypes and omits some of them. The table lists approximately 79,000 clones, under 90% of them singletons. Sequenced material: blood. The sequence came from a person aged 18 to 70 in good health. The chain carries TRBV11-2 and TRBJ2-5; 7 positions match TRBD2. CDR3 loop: CASSPRRGGFQETQYF. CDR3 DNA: TGTGCCAGCAGCCCCAGGCGGGGAGGGTTCCAAGAGACCCAGTACTTC. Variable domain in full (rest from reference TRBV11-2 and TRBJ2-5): EAGVAQSPRYKIIEKRQSVAFWCNPISGHATLYWYQQILGQGPKLLIQFQNNGVVDDSQLPKDRFSAERLKGVDSTLKIQPAKLEDSAVYLCASSPRRGGFQETQYFGPGTRLLVL.